The 25 T cell receptor beta chains presented below share a single source sample, sequenced in a study of cytomegalovirus exposure and HLA in healthy donors. The PCR used 60 Vbeta and 13 Jbeta primers. The protocol was immunoSEQ multiplex PCR, while the TCRdb copy is restricted to in-frame clones and leaves out a portion. The profile shows about 150,000 clones, over 75% of them singletons. Sequencing used PBMCs. The receptors originated from a woman aged 25-40 years in good health and CMV-seronegative.

This rearrangement joins TRBV6-1 to TRBJ1-2; weak D call: TRBD1 (6 bases). V lost 10 bases and J lost 0, with 15 bases in between. Germline V lookup: CDR1 MNHNS, CDR2 SASEGT. There are 14 residues in the CDR3. The CDR3 DNA is TGTGCCACCCAACAGGGTCCCACTAACTATGGCTACACCTTC. This sequence encodes CATQQGPTNYGYTF.

This chain uses TRBV6-4 with TRBJ1-2; 10 nucleotides line up with TRBD1. This CDR3 has 15 amino acids. V was pared by 4 bases and J by 2 bases, with 4 bases of the junction left unmatched. In germline, CDR1 is MRHNA, CDR2 SNTAGT. This chain's CDR3 is CASSVGTGENYGYTF. CDR3 in DNA: TGTGCCAGCAGTGTCGGGACAGGGGAAAACTATGGCTACACCTTC.

The genes are TRBV2 and TRBJ1-2; TRBD1 might be the D (5 bases). The V end was cut by 6 bases, the J end by 8 bases, with 13 bases between. The CDR3 spans 12 residues. Germline loops: CDR1 SNHLY, CDR2 FYNNEI. For the CDR3, the DNA is TGTGCCAGCAGCGGGCAGGGCTGGGGCTACACCTTC. The encoded protein is CASSGQGWGYTF.

The rearrangement links TRBV6-1 to TRBJ2-2; D perhaps matches TRBD1 (5 bases). The CDR3 has 14 amino acids. Deletions cut 3 bases from V and 6 bases from J, with 11 bases between. Looked up from germline, CDR1 is MNHNS and CDR2 is SASEGT. CDR3 nucleotides: TGTGCCAGCAGTGATCCAGGGATTGCCGGGGAGCTGTTTTTT. Translation gives CASSDPGIAGELFF.

The chain combines TRBV4-3 with TRBJ2-2; 10 nucleotides agree with TRBD1. The V segment lost 1 base and the J segment 4 bases; nucleotides outside the gene matches: 6. Germline values: CDR1 LGHNA, CDR2 YSLEER. The CDR3 has 17 residues. CDR3: CASSQGDRGRGTGELFF. Written as DNA, the CDR3 is TGCGCCAGCAGCCAAGGCGACAGGGGGCGCGGCACCGGGGAGCTGTTTTTT.

This sequence joins TRBV30 and TRBJ2-7; D may be TRBD1 (6 bases). V was pared by 1 base and J by 3 bases, with 13 bases between. From germline, CDR1 is GTSNPN and CDR2 SVGIG (reference sequence). The CDR3 loop spans 14 amino acids. The CDR3 loop reads CAWSAQGQNYEQYF. The CDR3 nucleotides read TGTGCCTGGAGTGCCCAAGGACAGAACTACGAGCAGTACTTC.

V is TRBV10-3 and J is TRBJ2-3, with 10 bases lining up with TRBD1. Per germline, CDR1 ENHRY and CDR2 SYGVKD. V gave up 0 bases and J gave up 1 base; unmatched junction bases: 7. The CDR3 covers 18 residues. CDR3 region: CAISESAIGTGGTDTQYF. The CDR3 DNA sequence: TGTGCCATCAGTGAGTCGGCCATTGGGACAGGGGGCACAGATACGCAGTATTTT.

V gene TRBV7-3 combines with J gene TRBJ2-3, with TRBD2 as a possible D gene (7 bases). V dropped 3 bases and J dropped 3 bases, with 10 bases sitting between them. The CDR3 consists of 14 residues. Germline-derived CDR1 and CDR2 are SGHTA and FQGTGA. The CDR3 DNA is TGTGCCAGCAGCTTCGGGGGGCGAACAGATACGCAGTATTTT. Its translation is CASSFGGRTDTQYF.

The chain carries TRBV30 and TRBJ1-3; perhaps TRBD1 as D (6 bases). The germline gives CDR1 GTSNPN, CDR2 SVGIG (reference sequence). With 2 bases removed from V and 4 bases from J, the gap between germline ends came to 15 bases. The CDR3 contains 15 residues. Written as DNA, the CDR3 is TGTGCCTGGAGTCCAGCAGCAGGGGCCGGAAACACCATATATTTT. Protein sequence: CAWSPAAGAGNTIYF.

The genes are TRBV30 and TRBJ1-6; tentative D call: TRBD1 (5 bases). There are 16 residues in the CDR3. V lost 1 base and J 6 bases, leaving 16 bases between the germline ends. The germline CDR1 and CDR2 sequences are GTSNPN and SVGIG (reference sequence). The CDR3 nucleotides are TGTGCCTGGAGTGGGATAGGAAGGGGTCGTAATTCACCCCTCCACTTT. The encoded protein is CAWSGIGRGRNSPLHF.

The CDR3 nucleotides are TGCAGCGTTGGGCAGGCCCAAGAGACCCAGTACTTC. This encodes CSVGQAQETQYF. This rearrangement joins TRBV29-1 to TRBJ2-5; no definite D call. CDR1 and CDR2 from the germline V gene are SQVTM and ANQGSEA. Trimming removed 4 bases at V and 1 base at J, with 7 bases between. The CDR3 is 12 amino acids.

This chain links TRBV7-8 with TRBJ1-1; the D gene is possibly TRBD1 (5 bases). V dropped 5 bases and J dropped 4 bases, with 11 bases sitting between them. Per germline, CDR1 SGHVS and CDR2 FQNEAQ. The CDR3 runs to 13 residues. The CDR3 protein is CASSASGFTEAFF. As DNA, the CDR3 is TGTGCCAGCAGCGCCTCAGGGTTCACTGAAGCTTTCTTT.

The CDR3 spells CASSYSWENPKGYTF. Here the CDR3 DNA reads TGTGCCAGCAGTTACTCTTGGGAGAATCCCAAGGGCTACACCTTC. The V gene is TRBV6-5, the J gene TRBJ1-2; unclear D gene. The CDR3 has 15 residues. The ends were cut back, 0 bases at V and 8 bases at J, with 16 bases in the middle. Germline-derived CDR1 and CDR2 are MNHEY and SVGAGI.

The genes are TRBV6-4 and TRBJ2-7; 12 bases line up with TRBD2. The CDR3 consists of 14 residues. Germline CDR1 and CDR2: MRHNA and SNTAGT. J lost 5 bases, V lost 6 bases, and 5 bases had no gene match. CDR3 region: CASSGLAGLNEQYF. As DNA, the CDR3 is TGTGCCAGCAGCGGACTAGCGGGGCTGAACGAGCAGTACTTC.

The chain combines TRBV9 with TRBJ2-1; the match to TRBD2 covers 8 bases. Germline CDR1 reads SGDLS; CDR2 reads YYNGEE. CDR3 length: 14 amino acids. V was pared by 6 bases and J by 5 bases, with 7 bases of the junction left unmatched. The CDR3 protein is CASTPGGADNEQFF. The CDR3 bases are TGTGCCAGCACCCCCGGGGGGGCGGACAATGAGCAGTTCTTC.

The J gene is TRBJ1-4, the V gene TRBV5-1, with TRBD1 matching 7 bases. The length of the CDR3 is 15 residues. Germline V gives CDR1 SGHRS, CDR2 YFSETQ. The V segment lost 2 bases and the J segment 6 bases; nucleotides outside the gene matches: 7. The CDR3, as DNA: TGCGCCAGCAGCTTAGCCGACAGGGTGGATGAAAAACTGTTTTTT. Translating it yields CASSLADRVDEKLFF.

J is TRBJ2-7 and V is TRBV11-2; 7 bases line up with TRBD2. This CDR3 contains 15 residues. Germline V gene data show CDR1 as SGHAT and CDR2 as FQNNGV. Losses at the gene ends were 3 bases for V and 0 bases for J; bases not matched to a gene: 5. The DNA for the CDR3 is TGTGCCAGCAGCTTTCGGCTAGCGGCCTCCTACGAGCAGTACTTC. As protein: CASSFRLAASYEQYF.

The genes are TRBV2 and TRBJ2-1; 11 bases line up with TRBD2. CDR1 is SNHLY, CDR2 FYNNEI, per germline. The CDR3 contains 16 residues. J was trimmed by 8 bases and V by 3 bases; bases with no gene match: 9. The CDR3 DNA reads TGTGCCAGCAGTGAGCGTCCTAGCGGGGGGTTGGATGAGCAGTTCTTC. Translating gives CASSERPSGGLDEQFF.

V gene TRBV30 combines with J gene TRBJ1-5, with TRBD1 identical over 8 bases. CDR3 size: 18 residues. V lost 1 base and J lost 0; bases outside the gene matches: 11. The germline V gene encodes CDR1 GTSNPN and CDR2 SVGIG (reference sequence). This chain's CDR3 is CAWSATPQGENSNQPQHF. The CDR3, as DNA: TGTGCCTGGAGTGCCACCCCACAGGGGGAGAATAGCAATCAGCCCCAGCATTTT. The complete variable domain, with remaining parts taken from reference TRBV30 and TRBJ1-5, reads SQTIHQWPATLVQPVGSPLSLECTVEGTSNPNLYWYRQAAGRGLQLLFYSVGIGQISSEVPQNLSASRPQDRQFILSSKKLLLSDSGFYLCAWSATPQGENSNQPQHFGDGTRLSIL.

This clone was seen a handful of times. The CDR3 sequence: CATSRDRGANYGYTF. The CDR3 DNA reads as TGTGCCACCAGCAGAGATCGGGGGGCAAACTATGGCTACACCTTC. This chain joins TRBV15 and TRBJ1-2; D perhaps matches TRBD1 (6 bases). Germline V gene data show CDR1 as LNHNV and CDR2 as YYDKDF (reference sequence). The CDR3 contains 15 residues. Trimming shortened V by 0 bases and J by 2 bases, and 10 bases separated the two germline ends.

On this clone itself: The sample holds other DNA sequences that translate to the same CDR3. The chain employs TRBV30 and TRBJ1-1; perhaps TRBD1 as D (5 bases). The V and J ends lost 2 bases and 5 bases respectively, with 12 bases between them. Germline CDR1 and CDR2: GTSNPN and SVGIG (reference sequence). The CDR3 runs 13 residues. In nucleotides, the CDR3 is TGTGCCTGGAGTCAGGGCGGGAGGACTGAAGCTTTCTTT. Protein sequence: CAWSQGGRTEAFF.

The chain has TRBV4-1 and TRBJ2-2, with a possible D match to TRBD2 (7 bases). The CDR3 has 17 residues. V lost 4 bases, J lost 0 bases, and 15 bases lay in between. Germline V gene data show CDR1 as MGHRA and CDR2 as YSYEKL. This chain's CDR3 is CASSLPRGATNTGELFF. In DNA, the CDR3 is TGCGCCAGCAGCCTCCCCCGGGGGGCCACGAACACCGGGGAGCTGTTTTTT.

This clone was seen only once. For the CDR3, the DNA is TGCGCCAGCAGCCCCTCCAGTGGACTCCATACGCAGTATTTT. As protein: CASSPSSGLHTQYF. The V gene is TRBV4-3, the J gene TRBJ2-3; D might be TRBD2 (5 bases). Trimming took off 4 bases at V and 7 bases at J, with 15 bases between the two ends. This CDR3 spans 14 amino acids. In germline, CDR1 is LGHNA, CDR2 YSLEER.

The rearrangement links TRBV4-1 to TRBJ2-5; 10 bases are shared with TRBD2. Germline lookup yields CDR1 MGHRA and CDR2 YSYEKL. V dropped 0 bases and J dropped 4; count of bases not matched to a gene: 5. The CDR3 runs 16 residues. CDR3 loop: CASSQDHGTSVETQYF. CDR3 nucleotides: TGCGCCAGCAGCCAAGATCACGGGACTAGCGTAGAGACCCAGTACTTC.

J is TRBJ2-7 and V is TRBV4-3; 9 nucleotides agree with TRBD2. Unmatched junction bases numbered 16, after V lost 3 bases and J lost 4 bases. CDR1 LGHNA and CDR2 YSLEER come from the germline V gene. The CDR3 has 18 residues. CDR3 nucleotides: TGCGCCAGCAGCCAGTCGATCAGGATAGCGGGGGCAACTTACGAGCAGTACTTC. Amino acid sequence: CASSQSIRIAGATYEQYF.